What follows are 29 T cell receptor beta chains derived from one specimen sequenced in a study of CD8 T cells in Susac syndrome. Random hexamers were used to reverse transcribe 0.5 to 1 ug of RNA. Each CDR3 protein is one row after TCRdb ran MiXCR on the immunoSEQ multiplex PCR reads. Of more than 110,000 distinct CDR3 sequences listed, approximately 95% are singletons. Material: CD4+ T cells from PBMCs. All receptors come from a human donor with Susac syndrome.

V is TRBV14 and J is TRBJ1-1, with D tentatively TRBD1 (5 bases). The CDR3 has 15 amino acids. V lost 4 bases and J lost 7, with 19 bases in between. The germline CDR1 and CDR2 sequences are SGHDN and FVKESK. The CDR3 DNA is TGTGCCAGCAGCCCAGGCTACTGGGACCAATTTGAAGCTTTCTTT. Amino acid sequence: CASSPGYWDQFEAFF.

This clonotype was observed once. This rearrangement joins TRBV30 to TRBJ2-2; D may correspond to TRBD1 or TRBD2 (5 bases each). CDR3 length: 15 amino acids. V was shortened by 4 bases and J by 7 bases, with 19 bases between the two germline ends. Germline V lookup: CDR1 GTSNPN, CDR2 SVGIG (reference sequence). The CDR3 bases are TGTGCCTGGACCCTTCGGGGCAGGCAACACGGGGAGCTGTTTTTT. Protein sequence: CAWTLRGRQHGELFF.

The chain joins TRBV7-9 to TRBJ2-5; TRBD1 matches at 8 bases. The junction had 10 bases not matched to a gene; V was cut back by 0 bases and J by 1 base. The CDR3 is 18 amino acids. Germline CDR1 is SEHNR and CDR2 is FQNEAQ (reference sequence). For the CDR3, the DNA is TGTGCCAGCAGCTTAGCGACAAATCGACAGGGGAGCCAAGAGACCCAGTACTTC. This codes for CASSLATNRQGSQETQYF.

V and J are TRBV5-1 and TRBJ2-1, with 15 bases matching TRBD2. The CDR3 is made up of 16 amino acids. The J segment lost 9 bases and the V segment lost 5 bases, leaving 9 bases of the junction unmatched. Germline CDR1 reads SGHRS; CDR2 reads YFSETQ. CDR3 amino acids: CASRSGLAGGPSEQFF. As DNA, the CDR3 is TGCGCCAGCAGATCAGGACTAGCGGGGGGGCCGAGTGAGCAGTTCTTC.

The chain couples TRBV11-3 to TRBJ2-1; D is perhaps TRBD2 (6 bases). Trimming removed 3 bases at V and 6 bases at J, with 12 bases between. CDR1 is SGHNT, CDR2 YENEEA, per germline. The CDR3 is 14 amino acids. CDR3 DNA: TGTGCCAGCAGCTTGGGGAGGCTATCCAATGAGCAGTTCTTC. Amino acids: CASSLGRLSNEQFF.

CDR3 sequence (DNA): TGTGCCTGCGTGGGGCAAGAGACCCAGTACTTC. Amino acids: CACVGQETQYF. This sequence joins TRBV30 and TRBJ2-5; no firm D call. This CDR3 has 11 residues. V lost 6 bases and J 2 bases, leaving 7 bases between the germline ends. Germline lookup yields CDR1 GTSNPN and CDR2 SVGIG (reference sequence).

The chain has TRBV25-1 and TRBJ2-1, with D unresolved. The V end was cut by 9 bases, the J end by 4 bases, with 4 bases between. CDR1 and CDR2 from the germline V gene are MGHDK and SYGVNS. There are 10 residues in the CDR3. CDR3 loop: CASEYNEQFF. DNA of the CDR3: TGTGCCAGTGAGTACAATGAGCAGTTCTTC. Complete variable domain (other parts from reference TRBV25-1 and TRBJ2-1): EADIYQTPRYLVIGTGKKITLECSQTMGHDKMYWYQQDPGMELHLIHYSYGVNSTEKGDLSSESTVSRIRTEHFPLTLESARPSHTSQYLCASEYNEQFFGPGTRLTVL.

The CDR3: CASSVRGTAKETQYF. Here the CDR3 DNA reads TGTGCCAGCAGCGTACGGGGTACAGCAAAAGAGACCCAGTACTTC. V usage is TRBV9 and J usage is TRBJ2-5; D perhaps matches TRBD2 (5 bases). There are 15 residues in the CDR3. Germline V gene sequence: CDR1 SGDLS, CDR2 YYNGEE. V lost 1 base and J 3 bases, leaving 13 bases between the germline ends.

The V and J genes are TRBV6-5 and TRBJ2-7; 7 bases are shared with TRBD1. Germline loops: CDR1 MNHEY, CDR2 SVGAGI. This CDR3 contains 16 residues. V shed 2 bases and J 2 bases; nucleotides not matched to a gene: 9. DNA for the CDR3: TGTGCCAGCAGTTACGAAGGGACAGTAAACCCCTACGAGCAGTACTTC. Its translation is CASSYEGTVNPYEQYF.

This chain connects TRBV14 to TRBJ1-6; D is possibly TRBD1 (6 bases). Looked up from germline, CDR1 is SGHDN and CDR2 is FVKESK. The CDR3 length is 15 residues. Trimming shortened V by 6 bases and J by 7 bases, and 16 bases separated the two germline ends. CDR3 sequence (DNA): TGTGCCAGCAGTCCGACAGGATCTTGGAATTCACCCCTCCACTTT. Translating it yields CASSPTGSWNSPLHF.

The gene calls are TRBV7-2 and TRBJ1-3; no firm D call. Germline V gene lookup returns CDR1 SGHTA and CDR2 FQGNSA. Trimming stripped 4 bases from V and 7 bases from J, with 5 bases between. CDR3 length: 11 amino acids. CDR3 protein: CASSYWNTIYF. In DNA form, the CDR3 reads TGTGCCAGCAGCTATTGGAACACCATATATTTT.

The gene calls are TRBV29-1 and TRBJ2-7; D is undetermined. The germline gives CDR1 SQVTM, CDR2 ANQGSEA. The CDR3 extends over 12 amino acids. V lost 7 bases, J lost 2 bases, and 12 bases lay in between. CDR3 sequence: CSARTDTYEQYF. The DNA for the CDR3 is TGCAGCGCCCGGACCGATACCTACGAGCAGTACTTC.

The chain joins TRBV29-1 to TRBJ1-2; no definite D call. This CDR3 spans 12 amino acids. CDR1 and CDR2 from the germline V gene are SQVTM and ANQGSEA. The CDR3 region has the DNA TGCATCATTCACTCGGCCGGAATTGGCTACACCTTC. It yields the protein CIIHSAGIGYTF.

The chain carries TRBV2 and TRBJ1-1, with TRBD1 matching over 7 bases. The CDR3 contains 13 residues. The V gene end was trimmed by 8 bases and the J gene end by 1 base; junction bases not matched to a gene: 4. Germline V gives CDR1 SNHLY, CDR2 FYNNEI. CDR3 residues: CASHRGRNTEAFF. The CDR3 coding sequence is TGTGCCAGCCACAGGGGCAGGAACACTGAAGCTTTCTTT.

The rearrangement uses TRBV4-3 and TRBJ1-2; TRBD1 matches 7 bases. J gave up 3 bases and V 2 bases, and 3 bases lay outside the gene matches. This CDR3 region has 14 residues. The germline V gene encodes CDR1 LGHNA and CDR2 YSLEER. The CDR3 spells CASSQRQGDYGYTF. CDR3 nucleotides: TGCGCCAGCAGCCAACGACAGGGCGACTATGGCTACACCTTC.

This CDR3 is CASSRGVSRTANSYEQYF. The CDR3 nucleotides are TGCGCCAGCAGTCGGGGAGTAAGTCGGACAGCTAACTCCTACGAGCAGTACTTC. This sequence joins TRBV23-1 and TRBJ2-7; D may be TRBD1 (6 bases). TRBV23-1 is recorded as an ORF, its role being uncertain. Trimming left V 4 bases short and J 0 bases short, with 22 bases between. CDR3 length: 18 residues.

The genes are TRBV29-1 and TRBJ1-1; D gene ambiguous. Germline lookup yields CDR1 SQVTM and CDR2 ANQGSEA. The CDR3 is 13 amino acids. With 5 bases removed from V and 1 base from J, the gap between germline ends came to 11 bases. The chain's CDR3 is CSVQGSANTEAFF. The CDR3 coding sequence is TGCAGCGTTCAAGGGTCGGCGAACACTGAAGCTTTCTTT. The whole variable domain, filled in from reference TRBV29-1 and TRBJ1-1, reads SAVISQKPSRDICQRGTSLTIQCQVDSQVTMMFWYRQQPGQSLTLIATANQGSEATYESGFVIDKFPISRPNLTFSTLTVSNMSPEDSSIYLCSVQGSANTEAFFGQGTRLTVV.

This clonotype is a singleton in its sample. The chain is built from TRBV30 and TRBJ1-5; D call uncertain. The length of the CDR3 is 15 residues. CDR1 and CDR2 (germline): GTSNPN, SVGIG (reference sequence). The V gene lost 3 bases and the J gene lost 8 bases, with 20 bases spanning the gap. As DNA, the CDR3 is TGTGCCTGGAGCCTATCCGGGGTTCAAATTGAGCCCCAGCATTTT. Translating gives CAWSLSGVQIEPQHF.

The chain recombines TRBV12-3 or TRBV12-4 with TRBJ2-1; D is perhaps TRBD2 (5 bases). The V end lost 6 bases, the J end lost 9 bases, and 12 bases lay between the germline ends. The CDR3 is 12 amino acids. In DNA, the CDR3 is TGTGCCAGCAGCAAAACTAGTTTTGAGCAGTTCTTC. This gives the protein CASSKTSFEQFF.

This chain links TRBV20-1 with TRBJ2-7; D is ambiguous. Trimming cost V 2 bases and J 6 bases, with 14 bases left between them. The CDR3 runs to 13 residues. From germline, CDR1 is DFQATT and CDR2 SNEGSKA (reference sequence). The CDR3, as DNA: TGCAGTGCTAGATATCAGGAGCCTGGCGAGCAGTACTTC. Translating gives CSARYQEPGEQYF.

The V gene is TRBV30, the J gene TRBJ1-1, with 12 positions matching TRBD1. The CDR3 is made up of 16 amino acids. With V trimmed by 4 bases and J by 6 bases, 12 bases remained unmatched. The germline V gene encodes CDR1 GTSNPN and CDR2 SVGIG (reference sequence). CDR3 region: CAWTTDRGQGASEAFF. DNA for the CDR3: TGTGCCTGGACCACTGATAGGGGACAGGGGGCTTCTGAAGCTTTCTTT.

CDR3 nucleotide sequence: TGTGCCAGCAGTTCCCTCGACAGCCCGAACACTGAAGCTTTCTTT. As protein: CASSSLDSPNTEAFF. The chain has TRBV6-6 and TRBJ1-1, with D possibly TRBD1 on 5 matching bases. The V and J ends lost 4 bases and 1 base respectively, with 13 bases between them. CDR3 length equals 15 residues. Germline V gene lookup returns CDR1 MNHNY and CDR2 SVGAGI (reference sequence).

The chain combines TRBV13 with TRBJ1-2; D unclear. Deletions cut 4 bases from V and 4 bases from J, with 10 bases between. Germline V gene data show CDR1 as PRHDT and CDR2 as FYEKMQ (reference sequence). This CDR3 contains 13 residues. Written as DNA, the CDR3 is TGTGCCAGCAGCTCATCCCAAGGCTATGGCTACACCTTC. Translating it yields CASSSSQGYGYTF. The variable domain in full, completed from reference TRBV13 and TRBJ1-2, reads AAGVIQSPRHLIKEKRETATLKCYPIPRHDTVYWYQQGPGQDPQFLISFYEKMQSDKGSIPDRFSAQQFSDYHSELNMSSLELGDSALYFCASSSSQGYGYTFGSGTRLTVV.

The CDR3 sequence: CASSLSTTGSGNTIYF. CDR3 bases: TGTGCCAGCAGCTTATCGACGACAGGGAGTGGAAACACCATATATTTT. The chain employs TRBV7-9 and TRBJ1-3; 7 nucleotides align to TRBD1. Germline loops: CDR1 SEHNR, CDR2 FQNEAQ (reference sequence). J was trimmed by 3 bases and V by 2 bases; bases with no gene match: 7. The CDR3 consists of 16 residues.

V usage is TRBV6-1 and J usage is TRBJ2-3; maybe TRBD1 (5 bases). The CDR3 sequence is 15 residues long. Germline-derived CDR1 and CDR2 are MNHNS and SASEGT. Trimming removed 0 bases from V and 6 bases from J, with 13 bases in between. CDR3 residues: CASSEAVWPGDTQYF. The CDR3 DNA reads as TGTGCCAGCAGTGAAGCGGTTTGGCCAGGGGATACGCAGTATTTT.

This chain joins TRBV2 and TRBJ2-6, with TRBD1 matching 7 bases. Germline V lookup: CDR1 SNHLY, CDR2 FYNNEI. The CDR3 length is 17 residues. V was pared by 5 bases and J by 2 bases, with 9 bases of the junction left unmatched. The CDR3, as DNA: TGTGCCAGCAGTTTCTCTCGAGGGGGCGCTGGGGCCAACGTCCTGACTTTC. It is translated as CASSFSRGGAGANVLTF.

V gene TRBV7-9 combines with J gene TRBJ1-1; no definite D call. The CDR3 covers 14 residues. The germline gives CDR1 SEHNR, CDR2 FQNEAQ (reference sequence). Deletions cut 1 base from V and 5 bases from J, with 11 bases between. CDR3 loop: CASSLEQSGTEAFF. DNA for the CDR3: TGTGCCAGCAGCTTAGAACAGAGCGGGACTGAAGCTTTCTTT. Filled out from reference TRBV7-9 and TRBJ1-1, the complete variable domain reads DTGVSQNPRHKITKRGQNVTFRCDPISEHNRLYWYRQTLGQGPEFLTYFQNEAQLEKSRLLSDRFSAERPKGSFSTLEIQRTEQGDSAMYLCASSLEQSGTEAFFGQGTRLTVV.

The rearrangement joins TRBV20-1 to TRBJ1-6; possible D gene TRBD1, 6 bases. The CDR3 is made up of 14 amino acids. Germline assignment: CDR1 DFQATT and CDR2 SNEGSKA (reference sequence). The ends were cut back, 4 bases at V and 7 bases at J, with 14 bases in the middle. CDR3 region: CSAIVAGVNSPLHF. In nucleotides, the CDR3 is TGCAGTGCTATCGTGGCAGGGGTGAATTCACCCCTCCACTTT.

V usage is TRBV7-2 and J usage is TRBJ2-5; 7 bases are a match to TRBD2. J was trimmed by 3 bases and V by 2 bases; bases with no gene match: 6. The V gene's germline CDR1 is SGHTA and CDR2 FQGNSA. The CDR3 covers 15 residues. In nucleotides, the CDR3 is TGTGCCAGCAGCTTAACTGGCCGGGGGGAAGAGACCCAGTACTTC. Translation: CASSLTGRGEETQYF.